These 26 T cell receptor beta chains came from one sample sequenced in a study of blood T cell repertoires in COVID-19. Produced via immunoSEQ multiplex PCR; TCRdb's table is partial and in-frame only. The sample carries about 87,000 clones, more than 75% recorded once. Input material: peripheral blood. The receptors originated from a woman of 80 years or more with acute or convalescent COVID-19.

V usage is TRBV5-1 and J usage is TRBJ1-6, with D perhaps TRBD1 (5 bases). Germline V CDR1 and CDR2: SGHRS, YFSETQ. The CDR3 spans 15 residues. The V and J ends lost 7 bases and 10 bases respectively, with 21 bases between them. Here the CDR3 DNA reads TGCGCCAGCGCATCTGTTCAAGGGGCGGAATCACCCCTCCACTTT. It codes for CASASVQGAESPLHF.

The V gene is TRBV15, the J gene TRBJ2-3, with 13 bases identical to TRBD2. The CDR3 runs to 19 residues. Germline V gene data show CDR1 as LNHNV and CDR2 as YYDKDF (reference sequence). Trimming took 1 base from V and 4 from J; bases not matched to a gene: 11. The CDR3 is CATSRGMTSGGPIPDTQYF. Written as DNA, the CDR3 is TGTGCCACCAGCAGAGGCATGACTAGCGGGGGGCCTATCCCAGATACGCAGTATTTT.

The chain combines TRBV5-3 with TRBJ1-3; TRBD1 might be the D (5 bases). TRBV5-3 is placed among ORFs of uncertain function. This CDR3 is built from 15 residues. V gave up 9 bases and J gave up 0 bases, with 16 bases separating them. The chain's CDR3 is CATGGESNSGNTIYF. The CDR3 DNA sequence: TGTGCCACCGGGGGTGAGTCGAACTCTGGAAACACCATATATTTT.

This CDR3 reads CASSKTSHQETQYF. The DNA for the CDR3 is TGTGCCAGCAGTAAGACTAGCCATCAAGAGACCCAGTACTTC. V is TRBV6-5 and J is TRBJ2-5, with TRBD2 identical over 7 bases. The CDR3 contains 14 residues. Germline CDR1 and CDR2: MNHEY and SVGAGI. Trimming removed 5 bases from V and 2 bases from J; junction bases left unmatched: 5.

In DNA form, the CDR3 reads TGTGCCAGCAGCCTTGACTCCCTCGCCGTCAACGAGCAGTACTTC. Its protein product is CASSLDSLAVNEQYF. V usage is TRBV7-9 and J usage is TRBJ2-7; D unresolved. This CDR3 contains 15 residues. Trimming stripped 5 bases from V and 5 bases from J, with 19 bases between. Germline V CDR1 and CDR2: SEHNR, FQNEAQ (reference sequence).

The CDR3 reads CASSEPPPSSYNEQFF. CDR3 bases: TGTGCCAGCAGTGAACCCCCTCCGAGCTCCTACAATGAGCAGTTCTTC. The genes are TRBV6-1 and TRBJ2-1; D call uncertain. Germline CDR1 and CDR2: MNHNS and SASEGT. This CDR3 comprises 16 residues. Trimming shortened V by 2 bases and J by 0 bases, and 11 bases separated the two germline ends.

The chain uses TRBV6-5 and TRBJ1-6; tentatively, D is TRBD1 (6 bases). V was cut by 7 bases and J by 4 bases, with 11 bases left in between. The CDR3 covers 14 residues. Per germline, CDR1 MNHEY and CDR2 SVGAGI. Written as DNA, the CDR3 is TGTGCCAGCACGGCAGGGGTATATAATTCACCCCTCCACTTT. The encoded protein is CASTAGVYNSPLHF.

The V call is TRBV11-2, the J call TRBJ1-3; no firm D call. The germline V gene has CDR1 SGHAT and CDR2 FQNNGV. V lost 0 bases to trimming and J lost 4 bases, with 16 bases between them. The CDR3 consists of 17 residues. Written as DNA, the CDR3 is TGTGCCAGCAGCTTAGATGGGAGACGGGCAGGAGGAAACACCATATATTTT. Translated, it gives CASSLDGRRAGGNTIYF.

V gene TRBV11-3 combines with J gene TRBJ1-5, with a tentative D call TRBD1 (5 bases). Germline V gene sequence: CDR1 SGHNT, CDR2 YENEEA. Trimming removed 5 bases at V and 7 bases at J, with 18 bases between. The CDR3 is 15 residues long. CDR3 in amino acids: CASSPRARAHQPQHF. The CDR3 nucleotides are TGTGCCAGCAGCCCCAGGGCCCGTGCCCACCAGCCCCAGCATTTT. Full variable domain (missing parts from reference TRBV11-3 and TRBJ1-5): EAGVVQSPRYKIIEKKQPVAFWCNPISGHNTLYWYLQNLGQGPELLIRYENEEAVDDSQLPKDRFSAERLKGVDSTLKIQPAELGDSAVYLCASSPRARAHQPQHFGDGTRLSIL.

This chain links TRBV5-1 with TRBJ2-5; TRBD2 matches 8 bases. J was trimmed by 1 base and V by 2 bases; bases with no gene match: 4. There are 15 residues in the CDR3. The germline V gene encodes CDR1 SGHRS and CDR2 YFSETQ. Here the CDR3 DNA reads TGCGCCAGCAGCTTCCTAGGGACTAGCCAAGAGACCCAGTACTTC. As protein: CASSFLGTSQETQYF.

The chain uses TRBV18 and TRBJ1-5, with a weak D call TRBD1 (5 bases). V was clipped by 2 bases and J by 6 bases, with 20 bases between them. The CDR3 extends over 17 amino acids. Germline V CDR1 and CDR2: KGHSH, LQKENI. The CDR3 is CASSPVGTLAGPQPQHF. The DNA for the CDR3 is TGTGCCAGCTCACCAGTGGGAACCTTAGCAGGGCCTCAGCCCCAGCATTTT.

V is TRBV2 and J is TRBJ1-5; possibly TRBD1 for D (5 bases). The CDR3 sequence is 14 residues long. In germline, CDR1 is SNHLY, CDR2 FYNNEI. V was pared by 3 bases and J by 4 bases, with 10 bases between. CDR3 sequence (DNA): TGTGCCAGCAGTGAGCAGGGTTTTAATCAGCCCCAGCATTTT. It yields the protein CASSEQGFNQPQHF.

The chain combines TRBV19 with TRBJ1-5; 12 nucleotides agree with TRBD1. The CDR3 has 16 amino acids. Germline CDR1 LNHDA, CDR2 SQIVND (reference sequence). Trimming removed 9 bases from V and 6 bases from J; junction bases left unmatched: 12. The CDR3 nucleotides read TGTGCCAGCCTTATAACCGGGACAGGGGGCTTTCAGCCCCAGCATTTT. It is translated as CASLITGTGGFQPQHF.

The V and J genes are TRBV11-1 and TRBJ2-4, with D possibly TRBD1 on 6 matching bases. This CDR3 contains 14 residues. The germline V gene has CDR1 SGHAT and CDR2 FQDESV (reference sequence). V shed 5 bases and J shed 14 bases, with 22 bases lying between them. CDR3 in DNA: TGTGCCAGCAGCCGCGACAGGTCGCCTTCCTTCGAGTACTTC. The encoded protein is CASSRDRSPSFEYF.

The V and J genes are TRBV13 and TRBJ2-7; 7 bases map to TRBD1. With 3 bases clipped from V and 4 bases from J, the junction kept 6 bases outside the gene matches. Germline CDR1 reads PRHDT; CDR2 reads FYEKMQ (reference sequence). The CDR3 loop spans 14 amino acids. The CDR3 loop reads CASSLGDREYEQYF. As DNA, the CDR3 is TGTGCCAGCAGCTTGGGCGACAGGGAATACGAGCAGTACTTC.

The chain is built from TRBV27 and TRBJ2-2; D is perhaps TRBD2 (5 bases). The germline gives CDR1 MNHEY, CDR2 SMNVEV (reference sequence). Deletions cut 5 bases from V and 5 bases from J, with 12 bases between. The CDR3 is 14 residues long. The CDR3 DNA reads TGTGCCAGCAGTCATCGACCGGGGACCGGGGAGCTGTTTTTT. It specifies CASSHRPGTGELFF.

The chain combines TRBV27 with TRBJ1-5, with TRBD1 as a possible D gene (5 bases). Trimming stripped 3 bases from V and 6 bases from J, with 6 bases between. Per germline, CDR1 MNHEY and CDR2 SMNVEV (reference sequence). The CDR3 sequence is 12 residues long. As DNA, the CDR3 is TGTGCCAGCAGTTTCCAGGGTCAGCCCCAGCATTTT. Translating gives CASSFQGQPQHF.

The chain employs TRBV5-1 and TRBJ1-4, with D uncertain. CDR1 and CDR2 (germline): SGHRS, YFSETQ. V was clipped by 4 bases and J by 0 bases, with 16 bases between them. The CDR3 spans 17 residues. DNA for the CDR3: TGCGCCAGCAGCCCCCACTCCTCTCCCACAACTAATGAAAAACTGTTTTTT. The encoded protein is CASSPHSSPTTNEKLFF.

The J gene is TRBJ1-1, the V gene TRBV11-2; a weak D match, TRBD1 (6 bases). CDR1 and CDR2 from the germline V gene are SGHAT and FQNNGV. V shed 5 bases and J shed 4 bases, with 11 bases lying between them. The CDR3 loop spans 13 amino acids. CDR3 coding DNA: TGTGCCAGCAGCCACTTCAGGGGCACTGAAGCTTTCTTT. This gives the protein CASSHFRGTEAFF.

In this sample, this clone turned up once. The chain carries TRBV19 and TRBJ2-1; 8 bases fit TRBD2. J gave up 4 bases and V 5 bases, and 10 bases lay outside the gene matches. CDR1 LNHDA and CDR2 SQIVND come from the germline V gene (reference sequence). The CDR3 sequence is 16 residues long. The CDR3 DNA is TGTGCCAGTAGTCACCCCCCCCCGGGAGGGTACAATGAGCAGTTCTTC. It translates to CASSHPPPGGYNEQFF.

The CDR3 protein is CASSAGTGNQPQHF. The CDR3 bases are TGCGCCAGCAGCGCCGGGACAGGGAATCAGCCCCAGCATTTT. The rearrangement uses TRBV5-1 and TRBJ1-5; 9 nucleotides agree with TRBD1. The CDR3 is 14 residues long. In germline, CDR1 is SGHRS, CDR2 YFSETQ. Trimming took 4 bases from V and 4 from J; bases not matched to a gene: 3. Using reference TRBV5-1 and TRBJ1-5 for the parts outside the CDR3, the full variable domain is KAGVTQTPRYLIKTRGQQVTLSCSPISGHRSVSWYQQTPGQGLQFLFEYFSETQRNKGNFPGRFSGRQFSNSRSEMNVSTLELGDSALYLCASSAGTGNQPQHFGDGTRLSIL.

This rearrangement joins TRBV29-1 to TRBJ2-3; a weak D match, TRBD2 (5 bases). The germline V and J ends were trimmed by 4 bases and 2 bases, with 16 bases remaining between them. In germline, CDR1 is SQVTM, CDR2 ANQGSEA. CDR3 length equals 15 residues. The CDR3 sequence is CSVVRAFGPTDTQYF. The DNA for the CDR3 is TGCAGCGTTGTGCGGGCCTTCGGTCCCACAGATACGCAGTATTTT.

The rearrangement uses TRBV7-8 and TRBJ1-2, with 10 bases matching TRBD1. This CDR3 contains 17 residues. V shed 4 bases, J shed 4 bases, and the junction held 12 bases outside the gene matches. CDR1 and CDR2 from the germline V gene are SGHVS and FQNEAQ. The CDR3 loop is CASSSGTGVSLRYGYTF. The CDR3 bases are TGTGCCAGCAGCTCCGGGACAGGGGTGTCTCTTCGCTATGGCTACACCTTC.

This clone was counted only a few times. The chain carries TRBV6-5 and TRBJ1-3; no firm D call. Germline CDR1 is MNHEY and CDR2 is SVGAGI. The CDR3 loop spans 15 amino acids. V was pared by 2 bases and J by 0 bases, with 8 bases between. The CDR3 nucleotides are TGTGCCAGCAGTTACACCCGGGACTCTGGAAACACCATATATTTT. Encoded protein: CASSYTRDSGNTIYF.

The CDR3 is CASSLIWGGSYGYTF. The CDR3 nucleotides are TGTGCCAGCAGCCTGATTTGGGGGGGATCATATGGCTACACCTTC. This chain uses TRBV6-5 with TRBJ1-2, with D possibly being TRBD1 (5 bases). Germline loops: CDR1 MNHEY, CDR2 SVGAGI. The length of the CDR3 is 15 residues. The germline V and J ends were trimmed by 6 bases and 5 bases, with 19 bases remaining between them.

The rearrangement links TRBV5-8 to TRBJ2-7; 7 nucleotides agree with TRBD1. With 0 bases clipped from V and 12 bases from J, the junction kept 3 bases outside the gene matches. The V gene's germline CDR1 is SGHTS and CDR2 YDEGEE. The CDR3 is made up of 11 amino acids. The CDR3 nucleotides are TGTGCCAGCAGCTTGGGACAGGGTTTGTACTTC. Its translation: CASSLGQGLYF.